The source of this T cell receptor (beta chain) is a study of T-cell reconstitution after alpha-beta-depleted transplantation in children (dated by TCRdb to about 2016). Broadly, across the study: Using TCR repertoire profiling, the study followed T-cell immune reconstitution in a quantitative way in children after TCRalphabeta/CD19-depleted allogeneic hematopoietic cell transplantation. What the work shows at the level of the full study, not this receptor alone: The apparently early recovery of alphabetaT-cell counts about two months after transplant reportedly depended on only several hundred rapidly expanded clones that came from non-depleted graft cells. Over subsequent months, a decline in hyperexpanded clone frequencies was noted, and after one year, T-cell counts and TCRbeta diversity were mostly ascribed to newly produced T cells. In some patients, high TCRbeta diversity at day 60 was attributed to recipient T cells and intrathymic progenitors that had survived conditioning.

The sample's treatment or condition label is to be understood as: allogeneic hematopoietic cell transplantation with graft depleted of TCRalphabeta T cells and CD19 B cells. Transplant recipients were children who received TCRalphabeta/CD19-depleted allogeneic hematopoietic cell grafts. Concerning this clonotype itself: Its specific antigen is unknown. No base quality information exists; no much larger clone differs at one position.

Measured from the cysteine to the phenylalanine, the CDR3 is 18 residues long. The kept DNA is CDR3 alone, 54 bases in frame from the first base. Taken from the germline V gene, the CDR1 and CDR2 loops are MNHEY and SVGAGI. Trimming leaves V shorter by 6 bases and J shorter by 8 bases, with the junction holding 16 bases beyond the gene matches. The library was generated by PCR. Sequencing relied on an Illumina HiSeq 2500. To normalize quantification of the TCRbeta repertoire, the TCR libraries were built with molecular barcoding that relied on unique molecular identifiers. TCRdb applied fastp at Q25 and MiXCR to the public reads, then kept only in-frame beta chains. Identical CDR3 protein sequences are pooled into one entry, listed with their most common genes and DNA. The sample table lists 550,000 to 800,000 distinct CDR3 sequences, around 12% of them with a count of one. The ten largest clones capture 0.79% of the sample.

The sequencing here drew on PBMCs, taken before TCRalphabeta/CD19-depleted stem cell transplant. In this chain, TRBV6-5 is recombined with TRBJ1-6; 10 bases in the junction line up with TRBD1. This sequence originates from a girl aged 2-10 years with congenital amegakaryocytic thrombocytopenia, due to receive a stem cell transplant. The sequenced DNA is TGTGCCAGCAGCTACAAACCGGGACAGGGGCTTGTGCATTCACCCCTCCACTTT. Its coded protein is CASSYKPGQGLVHSPLHF.